A selection of T cell receptor beta chains follows, all from one sample in a study of blood T cells in healthy people across ages. Each CDR3 protein is one row after TCRdb ran MiXCR on the 5' RACE reads. Of 650,000 to 900,000 distinct CDR3 sequences in the sample, about 62% were seen once. The specimen sequenced was blood. The receptor source for this set is a young man in good health. The CDR3 runs from the conserved cysteine through the conserved F or W. Each record gives: J gene, V gene, D gene, clone size, CDR3 protein, CDR3 DNA. A D gene is named only where the DNA matches it firmly. Not every row has a clone size; where given, it reads once, few, many or a size class.

J: TRBJ2-1
V: TRBV5-1
D: TRBD1
size: NA
CDR3: CASSFGQGFYNEQFF
DNA: TGCGCCAGCAGCTTCGGACAGGGTTTCTACAATGAGCAGTTCTTC

J: TRBJ2-7
V: TRBV6-2/TRBV6-3
D: NA
size: NA
CDR3: CASSYRGQRRLAYEQYF
DNA: TGTGCCAGCAGTTACAGGGGTCAAAGGAGACTTGCCTACGAGCAGTACTTC

J: TRBJ1-2
V: TRBV29-1
D: TRBD1
size: once
CDR3: CSAITGDYGYTF
DNA: TGCAGCGCGATTACAGGGGACTATGGCTACACCTTC

J: TRBJ2-3
V: TRBV29-1
D: NA
size: NA
CDR3: CSVRLRGYTDTQYF
DNA: TGCAGCGTGAGACTGCGGGGTTACACAGATACGCAGTATTTT

J: TRBJ2-1
V: TRBV6-6
D: TRBD2
size: few
CDR3: CASSFGGEYNEQFF
DNA: TGTGCCAGCAGTTTCGGGGGGGAGTACAATGAGCAGTTCTTC

J: TRBJ2-5
V: TRBV7-6
D: NA
size: NA
CDR3: CASSQTTRPSGETQYF
DNA: TGTGCCAGCAGCCAAACCACGAGGCCTTCGGGGGAGACCCAGTACTTC

J: TRBJ2-5
V: TRBV30
D: NA
size: NA
CDR3: CAWSVRTHGETQYF
DNA: TGTGCCTGGAGTGTCCGGACCCACGGGGAGACCCAGTACTTC

J: TRBJ1-2
V: TRBV27
D: TRBD1
size: once
CDR3: CASRATTGANYGYTF
DNA: TGTGCCAGCAGGGCGACGACAGGGGCTAACTATGGCTACACCTTC

J: TRBJ2-7
V: TRBV4-3
D: NA
size: NA
CDR3: CASSPGEGSIYEQYF
DNA: TGCGCCAGCAGCCCAGGGGAGGGCTCCATCTACGAGCAGTACTTC

J: TRBJ2-3
V: TRBV4-3
D: TRBD2
size: NA
CDR3: CASSQEGTSGSTDTQYF
DNA: TGCGCCAGCAGCCAGGAAGGGACTAGCGGTAGCACAGATACGCAGTATTTT

J: TRBJ1-6
V: TRBV7-2
D: NA
size: NA
CDR3: CASSLDPWQERNSPLHF
DNA: TGTGCCAGCAGCTTAGACCCCTGGCAGGAAAGAAATTCACCCCTCCACTTT

J: TRBJ2-5
V: TRBV9
D: NA
size: NA
CDR3: CASSVSKAGVVETQYF
DNA: TGTGCCAGCAGCGTCAGTAAGGCAGGGGTGGTAGAGACCCAGTACTTC

J: TRBJ2-1
V: TRBV9
D: NA
size: NA
CDR3: CASSVGGGRLYNEQFF
DNA: TGTGCCAGCAGCGTGGGCGGGGGCAGGTTATACAATGAGCAGTTCTTC

J: TRBJ2-7
V: TRBV6-2/TRBV6-3
D: NA
size: NA
CDR3: CTSSQNYEAYEQYF
DNA: TGTACCAGCAGCCAGAACTACGAAGCCTACGAGCAGTACTTC

J: TRBJ1-2
V: TRBV5-1
D: NA
size: few
CDR3: CASRGPGTENYGYTF
DNA: TGCGCCAGCAGGGGTCCGGGGACGGAAAACTATGGCTACACCTTC

J: TRBJ2-1
V: TRBV5-6
D: NA
size: NA
CDR3: CASSFGVGGHKQFF
DNA: TGTGCCAGCAGCTTCGGGGTCGGGGGCCATAAGCAGTTCTTC

J: TRBJ2-4
V: TRBV7-9
D: NA
size: NA
CDR3: CASSLGRTPGDIQYF
DNA: TGTGCCAGCAGCTTAGGAAGGACACCTGGGGACATTCAGTACTTC

J: TRBJ1-1
V: TRBV12-3/TRBV12-4
D: NA
size: NA
CDR3: CASRRVGRKNTEAFF
DNA: TGTGCCAGCAGACGAGTAGGCAGAAAGAACACTGAAGCTTTCTTT

J: TRBJ2-1
V: TRBV24-1
D: NA
size: few
CDR3: CATRSTRNYNEQFF
DNA: TGTGCCACCAGAAGCACAAGGAACTACAATGAGCAGTTCTTC

J: TRBJ2-3
V: TRBV7-2
D: NA
size: NA
CDR3: CASSLQSADTQYF
DNA: TGTGCCAGCAGCTTACAGAGCGCAGATACGCAGTATTTT

J: TRBJ2-6
V: TRBV6-2/TRBV6-3
D: NA
size: few
CDR3: CASRPPSGASGANVLTF
DNA: TGTGCCAGCAGACCCCCCTCGGGCGCCTCTGGGGCCAACGTCCTGACTTTC

J: TRBJ2-7
V: TRBV20-1
D: NA
size: NA
CDR3: CSAMPGQIYGQYF
DNA: TGCAGTGCAATGCCAGGACAGATCTACGGGCAGTACTTC

J: TRBJ1-1
V: TRBV29-1
D: TRBD1
size: NA
CDR3: CSVEGAWTGDEMNTEAFF
DNA: TGCAGCGTTGAAGGGGCATGGACAGGGGACGAAATGAACACTGAAGCTTTCTTT

J: TRBJ2-1
V: TRBV5-1
D: NA
size: NA
CDR3: CASSPDRRSYNEQFF
DNA: TGCGCCAGCAGCCCCGACAGGCGCTCCTACAATGAGCAGTTCTTC

J: TRBJ2-1
V: TRBV12-3/TRBV12-4
D: NA
size: NA
CDR3: CASSSQTEGQFF
DNA: TGTGCCAGCAGTTCACAGACTGAGGGGCAGTTCTTC

J: TRBJ1-1
V: TRBV20-1
D: NA
size: NA
CDR3: CSASSPGRNTEAFF
DNA: TGCAGTGCTAGCAGTCCGGGGAGAAACACTGAAGCTTTCTTT

J: TRBJ2-4
V: TRBV6-2/TRBV6-3
D: TRBD2
size: NA
CDR3: CASSAGTSGRGEQYF
DNA: TGTGCCAGCAGCGCCGGGACTAGCGGGCGGGGAGAGCAGTACTTC

J: TRBJ2-1
V: TRBV9
D: TRBD1
size: NA
CDR3: CASTHGGGQGNNEQFF
DNA: TGTGCCAGCACACATGGAGGAGGACAGGGGAACAATGAGCAGTTCTTC

J: TRBJ2-7
V: TRBV29-1
D: NA
size: NA
CDR3: CSVGAGTRGEQYF
DNA: TGCAGCGTAGGCGCGGGAACCCGGGGCGAGCAGTACTTC

J: TRBJ2-5
V: TRBV7-2
D: TRBD1
size: NA
CDR3: CASMEPTGIIETQYF
DNA: TGTGCCAGCATGGAACCGACAGGGATAATTGAGACCCAGTACTTC

J: TRBJ2-3
V: TRBV12-3/TRBV12-4
D: NA
size: once
CDR3: CASSRVGADTQYF
DNA: TGTGCCAGCAGTAGGGTGGGGGCAGATACGCAGTATTTT

J: TRBJ1-5
V: TRBV20-1
D: NA
size: NA
CDR3: CSARTGGLSNQPQHF
DNA: TGCAGTGCCCGAACGGGTGGTCTAAGCAATCAGCCCCAGCATTTT

J: TRBJ2-3
V: TRBV28
D: TRBD2
size: few
CDR3: CASTSGGEGTDTQYF
DNA: TGTGCCAGCACCTCGGGGGGGGAGGGCACAGATACGCAGTATTTT

J: TRBJ1-5
V: TRBV20-1
D: TRBD1
size: NA
CDR3: CSAREGPGQGLGQPQHF
DNA: TGCAGTGCTAGAGAGGGGCCGGGACAGGGTTTAGGTCAGCCCCAGCATTTT

J: TRBJ2-1
V: TRBV20-1
D: NA
size: NA
CDR3: CSASQLGNEQFF
DNA: TGCAGTGCTAGCCAACTAGGTAATGAGCAGTTCTTC

J: TRBJ2-6
V: TRBV7-9
D: NA
size: few
CDR3: CASSLEGGANVLTF
DNA: TGTGCCAGCAGCTTGGAGGGTGGGGCCAACGTCCTGACTTTC

J: TRBJ1-5
V: TRBV27
D: NA
size: NA
CDR3: CASSFGGSHQPQHF
DNA: TGTGCCAGCAGTTTCGGAGGATCTCATCAGCCCCAGCATTTT

J: TRBJ2-3
V: TRBV30
D: NA
size: NA
CDR3: CAWTFQGTDTQYF
DNA: TGTGCCTGGACCTTCCAGGGGACAGATACGCAGTATTTT

J: TRBJ2-5
V: TRBV20-1
D: NA
size: NA
CDR3: CSARDWPQETQYF
DNA: TGCAGTGCTAGAGATTGGCCCCAAGAGACCCAGTACTTC

J: TRBJ2-1
V: TRBV9
D: TRBD1
size: NA
CDR3: CASSGTGTGFYNEQFF
DNA: TGTGCCAGCAGCGGGACCGGGACAGGCTTCTACAATGAGCAGTTCTTC

J: TRBJ1-2
V: TRBV6-5
D: NA
size: NA
CDR3: CASSYEYLTGYGYTF
DNA: TGTGCCAGCAGTTACGAATACTTAACAGGATATGGCTACACCTTC

J: TRBJ1-2
V: TRBV29-1
D: NA
size: few
CDR3: CSVDARIHSYGYTF
DNA: TGCAGCGTTGATGCCAGGATCCATTCCTATGGCTACACCTTC

J: TRBJ2-7
V: TRBV5-1
D: TRBD1
size: NA
CDR3: CASSAETGPVEQYF
DNA: TGCGCCAGCAGCGCCGAGACAGGGCCGGTCGAGCAGTACTTC

J: TRBJ2-3
V: TRBV7-9
D: NA
size: NA
CDR3: CASSLGLAGVGDTQYF
DNA: TGTGCCAGCAGCTTAGGACTAGCAGGGGTAGGAGATACGCAGTATTTT

J: TRBJ1-1
V: TRBV7-2
D: NA
size: NA
CDR3: CASGPFPTEAFF
DNA: TGTGCCAGCGGTCCGTTTCCGACTGAAGCTTTCTTT

J: TRBJ1-1
V: TRBV15
D: NA
size: NA
CDR3: CATSRDVDSMNTEAFF
DNA: TGTGCCACCAGCAGAGATGTGGACAGTATGAACACTGAAGCTTTCTTT

J: TRBJ2-3
V: TRBV27
D: TRBD1
size: NA
CDR3: CASSPDRGLLGDTQYF
DNA: TGTGCCAGCAGCCCCGACAGGGGACTTTTGGGAGATACGCAGTATTTT

J: TRBJ1-2
V: TRBV15
D: NA
size: NA
CDR3: CATSRVGRNYGYTF
DNA: TGTGCTACCAGCAGAGTCGGTAGAAACTATGGCTACACCTTC

J: TRBJ1-1
V: TRBV4-3
D: NA
size: NA
CDR3: CASSQTVSTEAFF
DNA: TGCGCCAGCAGCCAGACAGTGAGCACTGAAGCTTTCTTT

J: TRBJ2-5
V: TRBV12-3/TRBV12-4
D: TRBD2
size: NA
CDR3: CASSASGGAETQYF
DNA: TGTGCCAGCAGTGCTAGCGGGGGGGCGGAGACCCAGTACTTC

J: TRBJ2-7
V: TRBV28
D: NA
size: NA
CDR3: CASSPRGWLSYEQYF
DNA: TGTGCCAGCAGTCCCAGGGGTTGGCTTTCCTACGAGCAGTACTTC

J: TRBJ2-5
V: TRBV10-3
D: NA
size: few
CDR3: CAISESMVETQYF
DNA: TGTGCCATCAGTGAGTCGATGGTTGAGACCCAGTACTTC